The clone carrying this T cell receptor beta chain showed up many times. These data originate in a study of kidney transplant recipient with SARS-CoV-2 infection. The CDR3 runs 18 residues. The ends were cut back, 5 bases at V and 5 bases at J, with 24 bases in the middle. Germline V gene data show CDR1 as LGHDT and CDR2 as YNNKEL (reference sequence). TCRdb reprocessed the reads with MiXCR, giving one entry per CDR3 protein. The table lists approximately 240,000 distinct CDR3 sequences, 29% of them singletons. The source material was a blood sample, sampled at baseline and between days 110 and 120 from a kidney transplant recipient. This chain joins TRBV3-1 and TRBJ2-2; no definite D call. This clonotype originated in a young adult male patient who had COVID-19 and was a kidney transplant recipient. Among the T cells, some may be from the graft donor. CDR3 residues: CASSTLNPISGLTGELFF. In DNA, the CDR3 is TGTGCCAGCAGCACACTCAATCCCATTTCAGGCTTGACCGGGGAGCTGTTTTTT.